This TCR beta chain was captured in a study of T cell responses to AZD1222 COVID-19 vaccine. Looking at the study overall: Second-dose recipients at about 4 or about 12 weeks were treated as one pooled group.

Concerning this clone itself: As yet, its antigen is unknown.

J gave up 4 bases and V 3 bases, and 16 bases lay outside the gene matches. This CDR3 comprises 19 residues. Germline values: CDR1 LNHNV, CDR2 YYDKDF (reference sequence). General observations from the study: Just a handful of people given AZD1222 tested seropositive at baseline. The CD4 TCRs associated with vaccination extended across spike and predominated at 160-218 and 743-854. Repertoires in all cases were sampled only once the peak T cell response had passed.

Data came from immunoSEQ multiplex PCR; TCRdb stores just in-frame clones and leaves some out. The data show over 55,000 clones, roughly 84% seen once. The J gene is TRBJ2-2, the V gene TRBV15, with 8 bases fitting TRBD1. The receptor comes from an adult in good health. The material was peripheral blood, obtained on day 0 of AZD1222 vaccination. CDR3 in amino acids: CATSSLGGVGQDITGELFF. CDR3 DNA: TGTGCCACCAGCAGTCTAGGTGGGGTGGGACAGGATATCACCGGGGAGCTGTTTTTT.